These 9 T cell receptor beta chains were sequenced from one sample in a study of blood T cell repertoires in COVID-19. Here immunoSEQ multiplex PCR was the method, and the copy in TCRdb shows in-frame clones only, minus some. Among about 89,000 clones listed, more than 90% were seen once. The sequenced sample consisted of peripheral blood. The receptors originated from a human donor with active COVID-19. The donor label of this sample is uncertain.

V gene TRBV11-2 combines with J gene TRBJ1-1; D is undetermined. CDR1 is SGHAT, CDR2 FQNNGV, per germline. Between the trimmed V and J ends, which lost 3 bases and 2 bases, there was a span of 10 bases. The CDR3 loop spans 14 amino acids. CDR3 amino acids: CASSFGQDNTEAFF. The CDR3 DNA follows: TGTGCCAGCAGCTTTGGTCAGGATAACACTGAAGCTTTCTTT.

The chain has TRBV4-2 and TRBJ1-5; no firm D call. This CDR3 is 14 amino acids long. The V and J ends lost 0 bases and 9 bases respectively, with 12 bases between them. Germline V gives CDR1 LGHNA, CDR2 YNFKEQ. CDR3 DNA sequence: TGTGCCAGCAGCCAAGATGGTAGCGTCGGGCCCCAGCATTTT. Translating gives CASSQDGSVGPQHF.

The chain couples TRBV23-1 to TRBJ1-5; D might be TRBD1 (6 bases). TRBV23-1 is identified as an open reading frame with a role that is uncertain. V lost 10 bases, J lost 0 bases, and 19 bases lay in between. The CDR3 consists of 16 residues. This chain's CDR3 is CATTEGTQYSNQPQHF. The CDR3 DNA sequence: TGCGCCACTACAGAGGGGACACAATATAGCAATCAGCCCCAGCATTTT.

This sequence joins TRBV9 and TRBJ1-4; 8 bases fit TRBD1. Germline V gene lookup returns CDR1 SGDLS and CDR2 YYNGEE. This CDR3 has 15 amino acids. Trimming at V came to 3 bases and at J to 5 bases, leaving 6 bases not matched to a gene. The CDR3 DNA sequence: TGTGCCAGCAGCGAGCAGACAGGGGTAAATGAAAAACTGTTTTTT. This gives the protein CASSEQTGVNEKLFF.

This clone has only one observation. The chain uses TRBV5-1 and TRBJ2-7; 7 bases align to TRBD2. The CDR3 is 15 amino acids. Germline V gene data show CDR1 as SGHRS and CDR2 as YFSETQ. The J segment lost 0 bases and the V segment lost 3 bases, leaving 6 bases of the junction unmatched. The CDR3 here is CASSSGLESSYEQYF. The CDR3 coding sequence is TGCGCCAGCAGCTCCGGACTAGAGAGCTCCTACGAGCAGTACTTC.

This chain joins TRBV20-1 and TRBJ2-1; D is ambiguous. The CDR3 runs 14 residues. V was clipped by 3 bases and J by 4 bases, with 13 bases between them. Germline CDR1 is DFQATT and CDR2 is SNEGSKA (reference sequence). CDR3 residues: CSASRGRLYNEQFF. Written as DNA, the CDR3 is TGCAGTGCTAGTCGCGGCAGATTATACAATGAGCAGTTCTTC.

The chain couples TRBV27 to TRBJ1-4; 10 bases align to TRBD1. Unmatched junction bases numbered 7, after V lost 5 bases and J lost 7 bases. This CDR3 has 15 residues. Per the germline V gene, CDR1 is MNHEY and CDR2 is SMNVEV (reference sequence). The CDR3 protein is CASSDRGRLVEKLFF. The CDR3 region has the DNA TGTGCCAGCAGTGACAGGGGGCGGTTGGTTGAAAAACTGTTTTTT.

The rearrangement joins TRBV18 to TRBJ2-1, with no clear D. Trimming stripped 0 bases from V and 10 bases from J, with 10 bases between. In germline, CDR1 is KGHSH, CDR2 LQKENI. The CDR3 runs to 13 residues. CDR3 in amino acids: CASSPPNLREQFF. CDR3 DNA: TGTGCCAGCTCACCACCTAACCTGCGCGAGCAGTTCTTC. The complete variable domain, with remaining parts taken from reference TRBV18 and TRBJ2-1, reads NAGVMQNPRHLVRRRGQEARLRCSPMKGHSHVYWYRQLPEEGLKFMVYLQKENIIDESGMPKERFSAEFPKEGPSILRIQQVVRGDSAAYFCASSPPNLREQFFGPGTRLTVL.

The rearrangement links TRBV7-9 to TRBJ1-1; D remains ambiguous. V lost 5 bases and J lost 1, with 17 bases in between. Germline CDR1 SEHNR, CDR2 FQNEAQ (reference sequence). The CDR3 runs 16 residues. Written as DNA, the CDR3 is TGTGCCAGCAGCGAAGGAGTGGCCGGCGGGAACACTGAAGCTTTCTTT. Its translation is CASSEGVAGGNTEAFF.